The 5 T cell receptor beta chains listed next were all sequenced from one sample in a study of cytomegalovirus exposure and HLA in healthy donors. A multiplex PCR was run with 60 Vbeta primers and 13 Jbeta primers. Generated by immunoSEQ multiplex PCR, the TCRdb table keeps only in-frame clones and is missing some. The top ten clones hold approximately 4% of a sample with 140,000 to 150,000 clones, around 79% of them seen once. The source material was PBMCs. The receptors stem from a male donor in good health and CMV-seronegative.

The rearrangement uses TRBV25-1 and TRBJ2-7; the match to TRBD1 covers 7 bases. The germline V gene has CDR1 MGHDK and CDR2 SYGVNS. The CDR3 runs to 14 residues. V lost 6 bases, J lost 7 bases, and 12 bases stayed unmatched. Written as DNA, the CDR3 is TGTGCCAGCAGGGAAGACAGGGTCCCTGAGGAGCAGTACTTC. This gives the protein CASREDRVPEEQYF.

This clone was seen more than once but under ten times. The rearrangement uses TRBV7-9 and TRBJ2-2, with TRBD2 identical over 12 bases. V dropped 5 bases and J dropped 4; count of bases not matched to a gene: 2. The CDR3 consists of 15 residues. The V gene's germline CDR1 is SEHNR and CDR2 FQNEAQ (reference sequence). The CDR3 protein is CASSRTSGATGELFF. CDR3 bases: TGTGCCAGCAGCCGGACTAGCGGGGCCACCGGGGAGCTGTTTTTT.

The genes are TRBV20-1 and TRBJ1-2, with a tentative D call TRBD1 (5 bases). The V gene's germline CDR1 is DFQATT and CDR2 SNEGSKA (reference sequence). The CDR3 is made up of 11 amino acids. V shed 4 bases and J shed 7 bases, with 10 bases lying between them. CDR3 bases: TGCAGTGCTACCCTAAGGGGTGGCTACACCTTC. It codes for CSATLRGGYTF.

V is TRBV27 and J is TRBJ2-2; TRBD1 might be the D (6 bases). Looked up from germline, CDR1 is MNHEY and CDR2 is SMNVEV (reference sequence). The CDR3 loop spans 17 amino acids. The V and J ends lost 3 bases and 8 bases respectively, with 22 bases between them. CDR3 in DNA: TGTGCCAGCAGTTTCTCCGACAGGCCTTTTATTCCTGGGGAGCTGTTTTTT. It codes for CASSFSDRPFIPGELFF.

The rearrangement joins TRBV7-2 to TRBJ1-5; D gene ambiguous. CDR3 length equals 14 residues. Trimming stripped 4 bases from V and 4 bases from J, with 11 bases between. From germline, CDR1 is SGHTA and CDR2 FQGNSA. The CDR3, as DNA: TGTGCCAGCAGCTCACGACGGAGTAATCAGCCCCAGCATTTT. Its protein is CASSSRRSNQPQHF.